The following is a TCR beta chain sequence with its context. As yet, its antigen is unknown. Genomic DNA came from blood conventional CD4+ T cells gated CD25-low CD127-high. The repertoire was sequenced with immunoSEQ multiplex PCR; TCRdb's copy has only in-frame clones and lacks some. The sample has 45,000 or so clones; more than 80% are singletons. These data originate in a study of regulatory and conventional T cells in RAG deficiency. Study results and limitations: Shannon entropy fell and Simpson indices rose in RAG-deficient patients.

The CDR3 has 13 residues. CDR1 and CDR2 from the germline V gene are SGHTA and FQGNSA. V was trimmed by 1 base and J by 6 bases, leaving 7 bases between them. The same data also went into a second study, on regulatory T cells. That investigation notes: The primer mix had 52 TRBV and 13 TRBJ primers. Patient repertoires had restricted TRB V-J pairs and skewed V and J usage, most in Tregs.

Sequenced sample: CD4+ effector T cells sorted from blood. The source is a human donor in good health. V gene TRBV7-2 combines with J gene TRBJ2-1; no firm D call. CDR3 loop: CASSLGHSNEQFF. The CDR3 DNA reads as TGTGCCAGCAGCTTAGGACACAGCAATGAGCAGTTCTTC.